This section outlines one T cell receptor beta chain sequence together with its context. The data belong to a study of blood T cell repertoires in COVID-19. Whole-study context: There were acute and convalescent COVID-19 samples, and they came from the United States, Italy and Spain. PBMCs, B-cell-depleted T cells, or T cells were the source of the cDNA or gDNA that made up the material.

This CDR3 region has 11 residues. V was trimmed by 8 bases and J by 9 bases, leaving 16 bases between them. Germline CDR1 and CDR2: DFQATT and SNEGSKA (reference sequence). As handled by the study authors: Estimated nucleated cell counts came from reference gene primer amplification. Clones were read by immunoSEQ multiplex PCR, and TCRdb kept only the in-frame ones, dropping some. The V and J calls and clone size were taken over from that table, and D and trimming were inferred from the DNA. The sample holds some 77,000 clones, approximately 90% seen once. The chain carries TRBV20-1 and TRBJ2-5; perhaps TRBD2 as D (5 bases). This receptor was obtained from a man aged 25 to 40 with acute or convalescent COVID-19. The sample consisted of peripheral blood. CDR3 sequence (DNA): TGCAGTCCCGGACTCTTTGTGGCCCAGTACTTC. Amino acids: CSPGLFVAQYF.